The 5 T cell receptor beta chains listed next were all sequenced from one sample in a study of CD8 T cells in ankylosing spondylitis. TCRdb recomputed calls from the 5' RACE reads with MiXCR, one row per CDR3 protein. The sample consists of more than 600,000 distinct CDR3 sequences, 19% of them appearing once. The antigens for these receptors are not known. Findings of the study overall: What seemed typical of ankylosing spondylitis blood was a TCR beta motif built from roughly 8 highly homologous variants.

Sequenced sample: blood, either unsorted or a sorted T cell fraction (not recorded which). These TCRs come from a male donor with ankylosing spondylitis.

V usage is TRBV12-3 or TRBV12-4 and J usage is TRBJ2-7; 7 bases agree with TRBD1. V shed 6 bases, J shed 6 bases, and the junction held 14 bases outside the gene matches. The CDR3 is 15 residues long. The CDR3 spells CASSPTGALSLEQYF. In DNA, the CDR3 is TGTGCCAGCAGCCCTACAGGGGCTCTCTCGCTCGAGCAGTACTTC.

J is TRBJ2-5 and V is TRBV12-3 or TRBV12-4, with D tentatively TRBD1 or TRBD2 (5 bases each). Trimming pared 3 bases from V and 5 bases from J, leaving 13 bases between. The CDR3 extends over 14 amino acids. The CDR3 DNA is TGTGCCAGCAGTTTCCTCCAGGGAGACGAGACCCAGTACTTC. Its translation: CASSFLQGDETQYF.

This clonotype was seen ten or more times. The chain employs TRBV7-9 and TRBJ2-7; D gene uncertain. V shed 5 bases and J shed 3 bases, with 8 bases lying between them. CDR1 SEHNR and CDR2 FQNEAQ come from the germline V gene (reference sequence). This CDR3 has 12 amino acids. The CDR3 region has the DNA TGTGCCAGCAGCACACAGTACTACGAGCAGTACTTC. It codes for CASSTQYYEQYF.

The chain joins TRBV7-9 to TRBJ2-5; TRBD1 aligns across 9 bases. The CDR3 contains 16 residues. The germline CDR1 and CDR2 sequences are SEHNR and FQNEAQ (reference sequence). V was clipped by 5 bases and J by 1 base; unmatched bases: 8. CDR3 nucleotides: TGTGCCAGCAGCAATGCCGGGACAGGGTTCCAAGAGACCCAGTACTTC. Its translation is CASSNAGTGFQETQYF. Combining the CDR3 with reference TRBV7-9 and TRBJ2-5 gives the whole variable domain DTGVSQNPRHKITKRGQNVTFRCDPISEHNRLYWYRQTLGQGPEFLTYFQNEAQLEKSRLLSDRFSAERPKGSFSTLEIQRTEQGDSAMYLCASSNAGTGFQETQYFGPGTRLLVL.

This clonotype was observed a few times. This chain connects TRBV5-1 to TRBJ2-7; TRBD2 matches 11 bases. The CDR3 runs to 15 residues. The V and J ends lost 5 bases and 6 bases, in that order; junction bases with no gene match: 10. Germline CDR1 is SGHRS and CDR2 is YFSETQ. The CDR3 DNA sequence: TGCGCCAGCAGGCTACTAGCGGGAGAATATGGCGAGCAGTACTTC. Amino acids: CASRLLAGEYGEQYF.